This is a list of T cell receptor beta chains from one sample in a study of T-cell memory formation after mild COVID-19. TCRdb itself ran the 5' RACE reads through MiXCR, one entry per CDR3 protein. This sample has roughly 100,000 distinct CDR3 sequences, with about a sixth found just once. The sample comprised PBMCs or a T cell subset sorted from them (not recorded which). The receptor source for this set is an adult woman who had mild COVID-19 (a few samples of this study predate the infection). Cell type and time point are not known. Each CDR3 is given with its conserved first and last residue. Each record gives: clone size, V gene, CDR3 protein. Expanded clones are given a class, and other clones once, few, many or no size at all.

. TRBV7-8 CASTPKASGGDEQYF
. TRBV29-1 CSFSSAWTSGQETQYF
. TRBV9 CASSAGDRGHEQYF
few TRBV7-8 CASSLRRQGDTGELFF
few TRBV6-2/TRBV6-3 CASSYSRTAGGGDEQFF
few TRBV5-6 CASSLYSGGTDTQYF
few TRBV29-1 CSVEEGGRGTGELFF
. TRBV2 CASSLTGDLSGANVLTF
. TRBV7-3 CASSLTGNEQFF
few TRBV20-1 CSASFWDRGLETQYF
many TRBV9 CASSVGAGGTDTQYF
few TRBV12-5 CASGPYQPQHF
. TRBV6-2/TRBV6-3 CASSYSAEVNQPQHF
few TRBV7-9 CASRLGPAEGYTF
. TRBV12-3/TRBV12-4 CASSFGAGELFF
few TRBV19 CASSTYSKLNTEAFF
. TRBV7-2 CASSLSWLAGNEQFF